Reported below is one TCR beta chain. This CDR3 is 13 amino acids long. Germline V gene lookup returns CDR1 SGHVS and CDR2 FNYEAQ. The V gene lost 5 bases and the J gene lost 6 bases, with 12 bases spanning the gap. The data were taken from a study of T-cell reconstitution after alpha-beta-depleted transplantation in children. Unique molecular identifiers were used in preparing the TCRbeta library. Each CDR3 protein gets one entry after TCRdb re-called the PCR reads with MiXCR. The data show over 400,000 distinct CDR3 sequences, with over 40% seen just once and 27% held by the top ten. This chain connects TRBV7-6 to TRBJ2-3, with a weak D call TRBD2 (6 bases). The clonotype comes from a girl aged 2-10 years with aplastic anemia, due to receive a stem cell transplant. The input for sequencing was PBMCs, taken before TCRalphabeta/CD19-depleted stem cell transplant. CDR3 sequence (DNA): TGTGCCAGCAGCCCTCGGGGACTGGATACGCAGTATTTT. It is translated as CASSPRGLDTQYF.